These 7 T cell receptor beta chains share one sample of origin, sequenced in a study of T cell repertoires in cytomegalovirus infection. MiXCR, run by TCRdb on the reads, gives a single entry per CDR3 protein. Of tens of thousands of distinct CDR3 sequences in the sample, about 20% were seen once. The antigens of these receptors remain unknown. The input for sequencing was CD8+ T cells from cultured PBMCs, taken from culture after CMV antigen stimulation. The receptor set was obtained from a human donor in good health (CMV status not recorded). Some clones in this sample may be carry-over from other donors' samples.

The CDR3 loop reads CASSDPGNEQYF. The CDR3 bases are TGTGCCAGCAGTGACCCCGGGAACGAGCAGTACTTC. V is TRBV6-1 and J is TRBJ2-7; possible D gene TRBD2, 5 bases. Germline values: CDR1 MNHNS, CDR2 SASEGT. The V and J ends lost 3 bases and 5 bases respectively, with 8 bases between them. The CDR3 has 12 residues.

CDR3 bases: TGTGCCAGCAGTCCCGGGGGCGGACAGACGACCAATGGCTACACCTTC. It specifies CASSPGGGQTTNGYTF. J is TRBJ1-2 and V is TRBV2; a weak D match, TRBD1 (6 bases). V lost 5 bases and J 6 bases, leaving 22 bases between the germline ends. Germline V gene sequence: CDR1 SNHLY, CDR2 FYNNEI. The CDR3 is 16 residues long. The full variable domain, in which reference TRBV2 and TRBJ1-2 provide the parts outside the CDR3, is EPEVTQTPSHQVTQMGQEVILRCVPISNHLYFYWYRQILGQKVEFLVSFYNNEISEKSEIFDDQFSVERPDGSNFTLKIRSTKLEDSAMYFCASSPGGGQTTNGYTFGSGTRLTVV.

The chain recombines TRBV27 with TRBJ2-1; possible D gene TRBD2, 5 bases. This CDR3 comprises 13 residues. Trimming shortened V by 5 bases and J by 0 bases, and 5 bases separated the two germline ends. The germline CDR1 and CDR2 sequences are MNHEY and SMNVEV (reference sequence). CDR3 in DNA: TGTGCCAGCAGTCGGGGCTCCTACAATGAGCAGTTCTTC. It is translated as CASSRGSYNEQFF.

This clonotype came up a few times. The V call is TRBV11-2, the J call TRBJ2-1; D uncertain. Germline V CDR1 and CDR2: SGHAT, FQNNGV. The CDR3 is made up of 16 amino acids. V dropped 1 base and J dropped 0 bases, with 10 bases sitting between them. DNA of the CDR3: TGTGCCAGCAGCTTAGGAGCGTTTAGCTCCTACAATGAGCAGTTCTTC. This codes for CASSLGAFSSYNEQFF.

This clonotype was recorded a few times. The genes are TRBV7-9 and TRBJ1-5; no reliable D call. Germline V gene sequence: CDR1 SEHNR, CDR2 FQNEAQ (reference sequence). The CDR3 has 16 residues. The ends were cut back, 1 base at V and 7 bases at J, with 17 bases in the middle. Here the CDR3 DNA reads TGTGCCAGCAGCTTAGGTTGGACGGTAGCGGGACAGCCCCAGCATTTT. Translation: CASSLGWTVAGQPQHF. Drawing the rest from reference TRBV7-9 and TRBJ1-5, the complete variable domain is DTGVSQNPRHKITKRGQNVTFRCDPISEHNRLYWYRQTLGQGPEFLTYFQNEAQLEKSRLLSDRFSAERPKGSFSTLEIQRTEQGDSAMYLCASSLGWTVAGQPQHFGDGTRLSIL.

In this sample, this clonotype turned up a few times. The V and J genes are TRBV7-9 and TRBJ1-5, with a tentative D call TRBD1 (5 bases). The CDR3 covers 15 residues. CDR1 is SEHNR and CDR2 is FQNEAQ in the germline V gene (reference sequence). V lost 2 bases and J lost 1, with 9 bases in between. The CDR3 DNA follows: TGTGCCAGCAGCTTATCGGACACCAGCAATCAGCCCCAGCATTTT. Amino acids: CASSLSDTSNQPQHF.

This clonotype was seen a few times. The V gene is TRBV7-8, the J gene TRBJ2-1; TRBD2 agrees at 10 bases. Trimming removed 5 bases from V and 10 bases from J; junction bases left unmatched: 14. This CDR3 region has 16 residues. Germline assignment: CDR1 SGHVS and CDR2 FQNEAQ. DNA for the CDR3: TGTGCCAGCAGCCCCGAGCTAGCGGGGGCCAGGGAGGAGCAGTTCTTC. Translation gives CASSPELAGAREEQFF.